This TCR beta chain originates from a study of cytomegalovirus exposure and HLA in healthy donors. The CDR3 runs 14 residues. V trimming: 3 bases; J trimming: 3 bases; junction bases outside the gene matches: 3. Germline V gene sequence: CDR1 SGHNT, CDR2 YYREEE (reference sequence). 13 Jbeta primers and 60 Vbeta primers were used for the PCR. Sequencing used immunoSEQ multiplex PCR; TCRdb keeps in-frame clones, though not all of them. Of roughly 160,000 clones listed, roughly 84% were seen once; the top ten hold about 0.4%. Sequencing input: PBMCs. This clonotype was sampled from a boy aged 2 to 9 in good health and CMV-seronegative. This chain connects TRBV5-4 to TRBJ2-7; TRBD2 matches at 10 bases. The CDR3 is CASSSSGSDYEQYF. The DNA of the CDR3 is TGTGCCAGCAGCTCTAGCGGGAGCGACTACGAGCAGTACTTC.